This T cell receptor (beta chain) was found in a study of tumor-infiltrating lymphocytes in primary liver carcinoma. TCR beta cDNA was reverse-transcribed from around 0.55 ug of total RNA. The reaction used a constant-region primer and ProtoScript II reverse transcriptase. What produced the TCR beta libraries was three nested multiplex PCR rounds using slightly modified ARM-PCR. Rounds one and two of PCR, each of around 11 cycles, were primed with TRBV1-TRBV30 forward primers and a C-beta reverse primer. TCRdb re-called the multiplex PCR reads with MiXCR, one entry per CDR3 protein. The data show approximately 330,000 distinct CDR3 sequences, with 65% seen just once and 6.5% held by the top ten. Extraction also yielded germline DNA, while blood RNA was obtained from unsorted whole blood. Trimming left V 1 base short and J 3 bases short, with 13 bases between. CDR1 is SGHAT, CDR2 FQNNGV, per germline. This CDR3 comprises 16 residues.

The source is a man aged 35 to 55 with primary liver carcinoma and hepatitis B virus infection. V usage is TRBV11-2 and J usage is TRBJ1-5; D unresolved. The specimen sequenced was peripheral blood. The CDR3 loop reads CASSLGVSHTNQPQHF. DNA of the CDR3: TGTGCCAGCAGCTTAGGTGTTTCCCATACCAATCAGCCCCAGCATTTT.